The entry that follows covers one T cell receptor (beta chain) sequence. It has no known antigen specificity. The input lacks base qualities; no much larger clone sits a single base away. The data were obtained in a study of T cell changes during pregnancy in multiple sclerosis (dated by TCRdb to about 2019). With regard to the full study: The study examined how the T cell repertoire changed over the course of pregnancy in women with multiple sclerosis.

The CDR3 has 18 amino acids, counting the end cysteine and phenylalanine. The read is trimmed to its CDR3 DNA, 54 bases read in frame from base 1. The germline V gene specifies SQVTM as CDR1 and ANQGSEA as CDR2. The junction shows trimming of 7 bases on V and 0 bases on J, and the gene matches do not reach 15 bases of it. Library method: the immunoSEQ multiplex PCR assay. The immuneACCESS repertoire file appears here via TCRdb, limited to in-frame rearrangements. These files lack a portion of the clones; in checked studies, under half of the deficit traces to unresolved V genes, and the cause of the others is not known. This sample holds approximately 51,000 clones; just over 90% were observed only once. Of the sample, under 2% falls within the top ten clones.

This sequence was found in a female donor with multiple sclerosis, enrolled in a pregnancy study. Recombination linked TRBV29-1 to TRBJ2-1, and 10 junctional nucleotides match TRBD2. The sample here was peripheral blood, taken in the second trimester of pregnancy. The CDR3 in this case is CSGNTPGLALSSYNEQFF. The DNA reads as follows: TGCAGCGGTAACACTCCGGGACTAGCGCTCAGCTCCTACAATGAGCAGTTCTTC.